This TCR beta chain was captured in a study of blood T cell repertoires in COVID-19. Study background: The analysed material was cDNA or gDNA that came from T cells, B-cell-depleted T cells, or PBMCs.

Participants were placed into cohorts based on the clinical history they reported. TCRdb keeps only in-frame clones here, not all; method: immunoSEQ multiplex PCR. The table includes 300,000 to 350,000 clones, approximately 86% detected once. CDR3 length equals 15 residues. Trimming removed 4 bases at V and 3 bases at J, with 16 bases between. Germline assignment: CDR1 SGHDT and CDR2 YYEEEE. What was sequenced was PBMCs or T cells enriched from blood (not recorded which). The gene calls are TRBV5-6 and TRBJ1-2, with D maybe TRBD1 (6 bases). The sequence was collected from a woman in her 40s with acute COVID-19. The CDR3 bases are TGTGCCAGCAGCAGTCTTCACAGGGATTACTATGGCTACACCTTC. This sequence encodes CASSSLHRDYYGYTF.